A selection of T cell receptor beta chains follows, all from one sample in a study of blood T cell repertoires in COVID-19. Generated by immunoSEQ multiplex PCR, the TCRdb table keeps only in-frame clones and is missing some. The sample includes roughly 200,000 clones, about 83% of them seen just once. Sequencing was carried out using peripheral blood. The receptors stem from a man aged 35 to 55 with active or convalescent COVID-19. The CDR3 runs from the conserved cysteine through the conserved F or W. Only some rows state a clone size, as once, few, many or a class for expanded clones.

CDR3aa: CASSLGYGGALEQYF
v_gene: TRBV11-3
j_gene: TRBJ2-7
abundance: NA

CDR3aa: CASSFRLAGGTDTQYF
v_gene: TRBV5-4
j_gene: TRBJ2-3
abundance: NA

CDR3aa: CASGLVDYYGTEAFF
v_gene: TRBV12-5
j_gene: TRBJ1-1
abundance: NA

CDR3aa: CASSARLAGSEQYF
v_gene: TRBV9
j_gene: TRBJ2-7
abundance: NA

CDR3aa: CASSLRQGAGNTIYF
v_gene: TRBV3-1/TRBV3-2
j_gene: TRBJ1-3
abundance: NA

CDR3aa: CASSEGRGGGEKLFF
v_gene: TRBV25-1
j_gene: TRBJ1-4
abundance: NA

CDR3aa: CASEVGGLAGREQFF
v_gene: TRBV19
j_gene: TRBJ2-1
abundance: NA

CDR3aa: CASREAGTGAKNEQFF
v_gene: TRBV7-3
j_gene: TRBJ2-1
abundance: NA

CDR3aa: CASSQASDRGSYGYTF
v_gene: TRBV4-2
j_gene: TRBJ1-2
abundance: NA

CDR3aa: CASSSGQGNTEAFF
v_gene: TRBV11-2
j_gene: TRBJ1-1
abundance: NA

CDR3aa: CAWSVPGVGNQPQHF
v_gene: TRBV30
j_gene: TRBJ1-5
abundance: NA

CDR3aa: CASSQDMRATSSYEQYF
v_gene: TRBV3-1/TRBV3-2
j_gene: TRBJ2-7
abundance: many

CDR3aa: CASSFQEGANEQYF
v_gene: TRBV7-2
j_gene: TRBJ2-7
abundance: NA

CDR3aa: CASEGLAMAKNIQYF
v_gene: TRBV19
j_gene: TRBJ2-4
abundance: NA

CDR3aa: CASSPQGLGGNTIYF
v_gene: TRBV2
j_gene: TRBJ1-3
abundance: NA